The table lists the clone carrying this TCR beta chain with a count of one. Its matching antigen is unknown. The data originate from a study of T cell repertoires in cytomegalovirus infection. Study as a whole: CMV infection plus the matching HLA type was flagged by public TCR beta signatures.

Study-wide findings and caveats: It was HLA-C-restricted CMV-specific TCR beta clonotypes that dominated the response ex vivo. Carriage of CMV together with the relevant HLA was identifiable through cumulative public TCR beta family frequency.

MiXCR, applied by TCRdb to the reads, yields one record per CDR3 protein. The sample records about 260,000 distinct CDR3 sequences, roughly an eighth being singletons. The CDR3 contains 13 residues. Germline V CDR1 and CDR2: SQVTM, ANQGSEA. The ends lost 7 bases at V and 7 bases at J; junction bases unmatched: 11. This clonotype originated in a human donor in good health (CMV status not recorded). Some clones in this sample may be carry-over from other donors' samples. Sequencing input: PBMCs. V gene TRBV29-1 combines with J gene TRBJ2-5, with 8 bases matching TRBD2. This chain's CDR3 is CSAVGGDLGTQYF. The CDR3 coding sequence is TGCAGCGCCGTCGGGGGGGATCTGGGGACCCAGTACTTC.